The 22 T cell receptor beta chains listed next were all sequenced from one sample in a study of blood T cell repertoires in COVID-19. Data came from immunoSEQ multiplex PCR; TCRdb stores just in-frame clones and leaves some out. The sample has about 260,000 clones, about 87% seen once; the top ten hold less than 5%. Source material: peripheral blood. The receptors were gathered from a man in his 60s who had recovered from COVID-19.

CDR3 DNA: TGTGCCAGCAGTTTAAACAGGCCGTACGGTCAGCCCCAGCATTTT. Its translation is CASSLNRPYGQPQHF. The chain has TRBV28 and TRBJ1-5, with D maybe TRBD1 (5 bases). V lost 2 bases and J lost 6, with 14 bases in between. The CDR3 has 15 residues. Germline values: CDR1 MDHEN, CDR2 SYDVKM.

CDR3 sequence: CATRGAGGLWNQPQHF. DNA for the CDR3: TGTGCCACCAGAGGGGCCGGGGGACTGTGGAATCAGCCCCAGCATTTT. The chain is built from TRBV15 and TRBJ1-5; perhaps TRBD1 as D (5 bases). CDR3 size: 16 residues. Trimming removed 6 bases from V and 4 bases from J, with 19 bases in between. Per germline, CDR1 LNHNV and CDR2 YYDKDF (reference sequence).

V is TRBV9 and J is TRBJ1-2; D possibly corresponds to TRBD1 (6 bases). The germline CDR1 and CDR2 sequences are SGDLS and YYNGEE. This CDR3 contains 14 residues. Trimming pared 3 bases from V and 7 bases from J, leaving 16 bases between. The DNA for the CDR3 is TGTGCCAGCAGCGATAGTCCAGGGGTGGGTGGCTACACCTTC. Translation: CASSDSPGVGGYTF.

This clone was seen a single time. The rearrangement links TRBV9 to TRBJ1-3; 7 positions match TRBD1. Germline assignment: CDR1 SGDLS and CDR2 YYNGEE. The CDR3 covers 16 residues. V shed 1 base, J shed 0 bases, and the junction held 4 bases outside the gene matches. The DNA of the CDR3 is TGTGCCAGCAGCGTATCCGGGACAGCCTCTGGAAACACCATATATTTT. Its translation: CASSVSGTASGNTIYF.

The V gene is TRBV9, the J gene TRBJ1-2; D gene uncertain. CDR1 is SGDLS and CDR2 is YYNGEE in the germline V gene. Trimming took 4 bases from V and 2 from J, leaving 15 bases between them. The CDR3 is 15 amino acids. This CDR3 is CASSTEPDPNYGYTF. For the CDR3, the DNA is TGTGCCAGCAGCACGGAGCCGGATCCAAACTATGGCTACACCTTC.

The chain has TRBV3-1 (or the pseudogene TRBV3-2) and TRBJ2-1; TRBD1 agrees at 9 bases. This CDR3 spans 12 amino acids. Germline assignment: CDR1 LGHDT and CDR2 YNNKEL (reference sequence). V trimming: 5 bases; J trimming: 15 bases; junction bases outside the gene matches: 8. CDR3: CASSEAGTGPFF. As DNA, the CDR3 is TGTGCCAGCAGCGAAGCCGGGACAGGGCCGTTCTTC.

The chain recombines TRBV11-2 with TRBJ2-5, with D possibly matching TRBD2 (6 bases). This CDR3 has 13 amino acids. V lost 5 bases, J lost 2 bases, and 9 bases lay in between. Germline-derived CDR1 and CDR2 are SGHAT and FQNNGV. For the CDR3, the DNA is TGTGCCAGCAGCCTGGAGGGGCAAGAGACCCAGTACTTC. Its translation: CASSLEGQETQYF.

The chain joins TRBV4-1 to TRBJ2-7; TRBD1 aligns across 7 bases. The V gene end was trimmed by 5 bases and the J gene end by 9 bases; junction bases not matched to a gene: 13. The CDR3 contains 14 residues. Germline CDR1 is MGHRA and CDR2 is YSYEKL. The CDR3 DNA is TGCGCCAGCAGCAGTACCACGACAGGGTGGGTGCAGTACTTC. Protein: CASSSTTTGWVQYF.

This clone showed up just once. This CDR3 is CASRVGGGSEQYF. The CDR3 DNA sequence: TGTGCCAGCAGGGTCGGGGGAGGAAGCGAGCAGTACTTC. The rearrangement joins TRBV6-5 to TRBJ2-7; D perhaps matches TRBD2 (6 bases). Trimming took 6 bases from V and 6 from J, leaving 15 bases between them. Per the germline V gene, CDR1 is MNHEY and CDR2 is SVGAGI. CDR3 size: 13 residues.

The chain links TRBV19 to TRBJ1-1; 8 bases map to TRBD1. From germline, CDR1 is LNHDA and CDR2 SQIVND (reference sequence). V dropped 1 base and J dropped 3; count of bases not matched to a gene: 7. The CDR3 covers 16 residues. CDR3 in DNA: TGTGCCAGTAGTATAGCGGCAGGGGGCTTGGACACTGAAGCTTTCTTT. This gives the protein CASSIAAGGLDTEAFF. Variable domain in full (rest from reference TRBV19 and TRBJ1-1): DGGITQSPKYLFRKEGQNVTLSCEQNLNHDAMYWYRQDPGQGLRLIYYSQIVNDFQKGDIAEGYSVSREKKESFPLTVTSAQKNPTAFYLCASSIAAGGLDTEAFFGQGTRLTVV.

The chain recombines TRBV14 with TRBJ2-7, with D possibly TRBD1 on 5 matching bases. Germline assignment: CDR1 SGHDN and CDR2 FVKESK. The length of the CDR3 is 12 residues. Trimming took 5 bases from V and 4 from J, leaving 9 bases between them. Here the CDR3 reads CASSSGWYEQYF. In DNA form, the CDR3 reads TGTGCCAGCAGCTCAGGGTGGTACGAGCAGTACTTC.

The chain is built from TRBV7-2 and TRBJ2-1; TRBD2 matches 13 bases. The CDR3 consists of 16 residues. CDR1 and CDR2 from the germline V gene are SGHTA and FQGNSA. Unmatched junction bases numbered 6, after V lost 3 bases and J lost 7 bases. The CDR3 coding sequence is TGTGCCAGCAGCTTGGGCGGACTAGCGGGGGTAAATGAGCAGTTCTTC. Translating it yields CASSLGGLAGVNEQFF.

This sequence joins TRBV15 and TRBJ1-1, with no clear D. CDR3 length: 15 amino acids. V lost 0 bases and J lost 2, with 10 bases in between. The germline V gene encodes CDR1 LNHNV and CDR2 YYDKDF (reference sequence). CDR3 coding DNA: TGTGCCACCAGCAGAGATCTCGGAGTTAACACTGAAGCTTTCTTT. Translated, it gives CATSRDLGVNTEAFF.

The chain joins TRBV3-1 (or the pseudogene TRBV3-2) to TRBJ2-7, with 8 bases matching TRBD2. The CDR3 spans 17 residues. V gave up 2 bases and J gave up 3 bases; unmatched junction bases: 12. Germline lookup yields CDR1 LGHDT and CDR2 YNNKEL (reference sequence). CDR3 residues: CASSQKAGGRPGYEQYF. CDR3 in DNA: TGTGCCAGCAGCCAAAAGGCGGGGGGCCGGCCGGGCTACGAGCAGTACTTC.

The J gene is TRBJ2-5, the V gene TRBV5-1, with TRBD1 matching over 7 bases. This CDR3 comprises 15 residues. J gave up 1 base and V 0 bases, and 3 bases lay outside the gene matches. Germline CDR1 is SGHRS and CDR2 is YFSETQ. The CDR3 bases are TGCGCCAGCAGCTTGGCAGGACAGGCCCAAGAGACCCAGTACTTC. This translates into CASSLAGQAQETQYF. Together with reference TRBV5-1 and TRBJ2-5, the CDR3 gives the full variable domain: KAGVTQTPRYLIKTRGQQVTLSCSPISGHRSVSWYQQTPGQGLQFLFEYFSETQRNKGNFPGRFSGRQFSNSRSEMNVSTLELGDSALYLCASSLAGQAQETQYFGPGTRLLVL.

The chain is built from TRBV7-9 and TRBJ2-7; 11 bases align to TRBD2. Losses at the gene ends were 5 bases for V and 3 bases for J; bases not matched to a gene: 6. Germline V CDR1 and CDR2: SEHNR, FQNEAQ (reference sequence). CDR3 size: 15 residues. CDR3 amino acids: CASSHPGLADYEQYF. DNA of the CDR3: TGTGCCAGCAGCCATCCGGGACTAGCGGACTACGAGCAGTACTTC. Using reference TRBV7-9 and TRBJ2-7 for the parts outside the CDR3, the full variable domain is DTGVSQNPRHKITKRGQNVTFRCDPISEHNRLYWYRQTLGQGPEFLTYFQNEAQLEKSRLLSDRFSAERPKGSFSTLEIQRTEQGDSAMYLCASSHPGLADYEQYFGPGTRLTVT.

The rearrangement joins TRBV7-8 to TRBJ2-3, with 9 bases fitting TRBD2. Germline trimming cut 0 bases from V and 6 bases from J; bases unmatched to any gene: 10. Germline V gene lookup returns CDR1 SGHVS and CDR2 FQNEAQ. The CDR3 is 17 amino acids. CDR3: CASSLALRGGAGDTQYF. CDR3 bases: TGTGCCAGCAGCTTAGCGCTTCGCGGGGGGGCCGGGGATACGCAGTATTTT.

The chain recombines TRBV11-2 with TRBJ1-6; TRBD1 matches 9 bases. V trimming: 0 bases; J trimming: 9 bases; junction bases outside the gene matches: 6. This CDR3 is built from 16 residues. Germline-derived CDR1 and CDR2 are SGHAT and FQNNGV. The chain's CDR3 is CASSLEQGASTSPLHF. The CDR3 bases are TGTGCCAGCAGCTTAGAACAGGGGGCATCGACTTCACCCCTCCACTTT.

For the CDR3, the DNA is TGTGCCACCAGTGATTCAACAGGGTTTTACAGCACAGATACGCAGTATTTT. This translates into CATSDSTGFYSTDTQYF. This chain uses TRBV24-1 with TRBJ2-3; D perhaps matches TRBD1 (6 bases). CDR3 length equals 17 residues. Deletions cut 2 bases from V and 0 bases from J, with 14 bases between. Germline V gene sequence: CDR1 KGHDR, CDR2 SFDVKD.

This clone appeared once. The rearrangement links TRBV23-1 to TRBJ1-5, with D unclear. TRBV23-1 is placed among ORFs of uncertain function. Trimming removed 5 bases from V and 3 bases from J, with 14 bases in between. The CDR3 loop spans 15 amino acids. The CDR3 DNA reads TGCGCCAGCAGTAAACCGGCGGAGATCAATCAGCCCCAGCATTTT. This codes for CASSKPAEINQPQHF.

CDR3 coding DNA: TGTGCCAGCAGCCCAGGGGAGAACTACGAGCAGTACTTC. As protein: CASSPGENYEQYF. The chain has TRBV11-3 and TRBJ2-7, with TRBD1 as a possible D gene (6 bases). The CDR3 runs to 13 residues. The V gene lost 5 bases and the J gene lost 3 bases, with 11 bases spanning the gap. From germline, CDR1 is SGHNT and CDR2 YENEEA.

The chain combines TRBV18 with TRBJ2-4; 7 positions match TRBD1. Germline V gives CDR1 KGHSH, CDR2 LQKENI. J was trimmed by 1 base and V by 3 bases; bases with no gene match: 3. This CDR3 spans 15 amino acids. CDR3 nucleotide sequence: TGTGCCAGCTCACCCGTACAGGGGGCCAAAAACATTCAGTACTTC. Its protein is CASSPVQGAKNIQYF.